The rows below give T cell receptor beta chains drawn from one sample of a study of shared clonotypes between healthy human individuals. The repertoire was sequenced with immunoSEQ multiplex PCR; TCRdb's copy has only in-frame clones and lacks some. Of some 2,100,000 clones listed, about 93% are singletons. The sequencing input was naive CD8+ T cells from PBMCs. Receptors originate from a man between 18 and 35 years old in good health. Some clones in this sample may be carry-over from other donors' samples. CDR3s include the opening cysteine and the closing phenylalanine or tryptophan. A D gene is named only where the DNA matches it firmly. Expanded clones are given a class, and other clones once, few, many or no size at all.

abundance	j_gene	v_gene	d_gene	CDR3aa	CDR3nt
NA	TRBJ2-1	TRBV5-6	NA	CASRGRGGPNEQFF	TGTGCCAGCAGGGGACGGGGAGGACCAAATGAGCAGTTCTTC
NA	TRBJ1-3	TRBV11-2	NA	CASSSRGRTQSSGNTIYF	TGTGCCAGCAGCTCAAGAGGACGGACCCAAAGCTCTGGAAACACCATATATTTT
NA	TRBJ1-2	TRBV13	NA	CASSWGRIQYGYTF	TGTGCCAGCAGCTGGGGACGGATCCAATATGGCTACACCTTC
NA	TRBJ2-2	TRBV7-6	NA	CASSRGELFF	TGTGCCAGCAGCCGAGGAGAGCTGTTTTTT
NA	TRBJ2-7	TRBV6-1	NA	CASSEAMTDEGYEQYF	TGTGCCAGCAGTGAAGCGATGACGGACGAGGGCTACGAGCAGTACTTC
NA	TRBJ2-3	TRBV7-3	TRBD2	CASSPGTSGTDTQYF	TGTGCCAGCAGCCCGGGGACTAGCGGCACAGATACGCAGTATTTT
NA	TRBJ2-7	TRBV28	NA	CASSFSGPTYEQYF	TGTGCCAGCAGTTTTTCGGGACCCACCTACGAGCAGTACTTC
NA	TRBJ2-7	TRBV10-3	NA	CAISTKQGNYEQYF	TGTGCCATCAGTACCAAACAGGGAAACTACGAGCAGTACTTC
NA	TRBJ2-7	TRBV11-2	NA	CASSNREPVEEQYF	TGTGCCAGCAGCAACCGGGAACCAGTCGAGGAGCAGTACTTC
NA	TRBJ1-5	TRBV19	NA	CASSPAGGGNQPQHF	TGTGCCAGTAGCCCCGCGGGTGGAGGCAATCAGCCCCAGCATTTT
NA	TRBJ1-5	TRBV2	NA	CASSEDRSNQPQHF	TGTGCCAGCAGCGAAGACAGGAGCAATCAGCCCCAGCATTTT
NA	TRBJ2-3	TRBV9	NA	CASSVGDEDTQYF	TGTGCCAGCAGCGTAGGCGATGAAGATACGCAGTATTTT
NA	TRBJ1-2	TRBV9	NA	CASTSVPGALGGYTF	TGTGCCAGCACCAGCGTACCAGGGGCCTTGGGAGGCTACACCTTC
NA	TRBJ2-1	TRBV15	TRBD2	CATSRSTSGRGYEQFF	TGTGCCACCAGCAGGTCGACTAGCGGGAGAGGTTATGAGCAGTTCTTC
NA	TRBJ1-3	TRBV7-8	NA	CASSLVGRGNTIYF	TGTGCCAGCAGCTTAGTTGGGCGGGGAAACACCATATATTTT
NA	TRBJ2-1	TRBV29-1	NA	CSVDFWGYEQFF	TGCAGCGTTGATTTCTGGGGCTATGAGCAGTTCTTC
few	TRBJ1-2	TRBV7-9	NA	CASSLGGRIGYTF	TGTGCCAGCAGCTTGGGGGGGCGCATCGGCTACACCTTC
NA	TRBJ2-2	TRBV29-1	NA	CSVYGLTGELFF	TGCAGCGTTTACGGATTAACCGGGGAGCTGTTTTTT
NA	TRBJ2-5	TRBV7-9	TRBD2	CASSGGLAGTQTQYF	TGTGCCAGCAGCGGAGGACTAGCGGGCACTCAGACCCAGTACTTC
NA	TRBJ1-3	TRBV28	NA	CASVIGAGLSNTIYF	TGTGCCAGCGTCATTGGGGCAGGGTTGTCAAACACCATATATTTT
NA	TRBJ2-4	TRBV27	NA	CASSKGVGAKNIQYF	TGTGCCAGCAGTAAGGGCGTTGGAGCCAAAAACATTCAGTACTTC
few	TRBJ1-1	TRBV6-6	NA	CASSYEETWSYEAFF	TGTGCCAGCAGTTATGAGGAGACGTGGAGTTATGAAGCTTTCTTT
NA	TRBJ2-1	TRBV14	NA	CASSQTGYNEQFF	TGTGCCAGCAGCCAGACGGGCTACAATGAGCAGTTCTTC
NA	TRBJ2-7	TRBV13	TRBD2	CASSPAGAGAPYEQYF	TGTGCCAGCAGCCCGGCCGGAGCGGGAGCCCCCTACGAGCAGTACTTC
NA	TRBJ2-1	TRBV11-3	NA	CASSYTGVSPYNEQFF	TGTGCCAGCAGCTACACAGGTGTTTCGCCTTACAATGAGCAGTTCTTC
NA	TRBJ2-1	TRBV12-5	NA	CASGLGPNNEQFF	TGTGCTAGTGGTTTAGGGCCAAACAATGAGCAGTTCTTC
NA	TRBJ2-3	TRBV19	TRBD1	CASSIGTGDTQYF	TGTGCCAGTAGTATCGGGACAGGGGATACGCAGTATTTT
NA	TRBJ2-7	TRBV15	NA	CATKEFSGAEQYF	TGTGCCACCAAGGAGTTCTCGGGTGCCGAGCAGTACTTC
NA	TRBJ2-7	TRBV30	TRBD2	CAWEKPGLAVYEQYF	TGTGCCTGGGAGAAACCGGGACTAGCTGTCTACGAGCAGTACTTC
NA	TRBJ1-2	TRBV7-9	TRBD1	CASSPVSGTDFLYGYTF	TGTGCCAGCAGCCCTGTCTCCGGGACAGACTTTTTATATGGCTACACCTTC
once	TRBJ2-7	TRBV7-2	TRBD2	CASSLLGTSGYEQYF	TGTGCCAGCAGCTTGTTGGGGACTAGCGGGTACGAGCAGTACTTC
NA	TRBJ2-6	TRBV9	TRBD2	CASSVGRGGAGANVLTF	TGTGCCAGCAGCGTCGGTCGGGGGGGCGCTGGGGCCAACGTCCTGACTTTC
once	TRBJ1-2	TRBV6-1	TRBD1	CASSEARGPPEGYTF	TGTGCCAGCAGTGAAGCGAGGGGGCCCCCAGAAGGCTACACCTTC
NA	TRBJ2-1	TRBV9	TRBD2	CASSVEREGRGDNEQFF	TGTGCCAGCAGCGTAGAGCGGGAGGGCCGGGGGGATAATGAGCAGTTCTTC
NA	TRBJ1-1	TRBV10-3	NA	CASGAGGTEAFF	TGTGCCTCGGGGGCTGGGGGCACTGAAGCTTTCTTT
NA	TRBJ1-1	TRBV6-1	NA	CASRARRGAEAFF	TGTGCCAGCAGAGCTCGCCGGGGGGCAGAAGCTTTCTTT
NA	TRBJ1-1	TRBV19	NA	CASSISGGLVFTEAFF	TGTGCCAGTAGTATAAGCGGGGGGCTGGTGTTCACTGAAGCTTTCTTT